This paragraph covers one T cell receptor beta chain sequence. This clone was picked up a small number of times. Its cognate antigen has yet to be identified. No base qualities exist here, and no much larger clone lies one base off it. Focal radiation therapy combined with CTLA-4 blockade (ipilimumab) was tested in patients with chemo-refractory metastatic non-small-cell lung cancer. The entry originates in a study of radiotherapy plus CTLA-4 blockade in lung cancer (dated by TCRdb to the late 2010s). For the study in its entirety: Among the enrolled patients, about 19% had an objective response, and about 31% reached disease control. Study-wide conclusions, independent of this receptor: The strongest predictors of response were reported to be early dynamic shifts in blood T cell clones along with a rise in serum interferon-beta following radiation. TCR clones derived from tumors expanded in peripheral blood after treatment with radiotherapy and ipilimumab.

Receptors were amplified or captured by the immunoSEQ multiplex PCR assay. The table was pulled from immuneACCESS by TCRdb, which kept in-frame rearrangements only. Such tables lose some clones; where checked, under half of the loss comes from unresolved V genes, and the rest has no known cause. The sample includes about 51,000 clones, with roughly 77% observed a single time. The ten most abundant clones make up 8.5% of the sample. From the cysteine through the phenylalanine, the CDR3 covers 17 amino acids. The entry retains the CDR3 DNA only, 51 bases that are in frame from base 1. Sequencing used peripheral blood, obtained from a patient treated with radiotherapy plus ipilimumab. The receptor chain draws on TRBV21-1 and TRBJ1-5; the table's D call of TRBD1 was not tested on the DNA. TRBV21-1 is assigned pseudogene status. The clonotype was recovered from a human donor with non-small cell lung cancer who had a complete response to radiotherapy plus ipilimumab. At the DNA level, the sequence is TGTGCCAGCAGCAAAACAAACCGGGACAGGGATTATCAGCCCCAGCATTTT. Its translation reads: CASSKTNRDRDYQPQHF.